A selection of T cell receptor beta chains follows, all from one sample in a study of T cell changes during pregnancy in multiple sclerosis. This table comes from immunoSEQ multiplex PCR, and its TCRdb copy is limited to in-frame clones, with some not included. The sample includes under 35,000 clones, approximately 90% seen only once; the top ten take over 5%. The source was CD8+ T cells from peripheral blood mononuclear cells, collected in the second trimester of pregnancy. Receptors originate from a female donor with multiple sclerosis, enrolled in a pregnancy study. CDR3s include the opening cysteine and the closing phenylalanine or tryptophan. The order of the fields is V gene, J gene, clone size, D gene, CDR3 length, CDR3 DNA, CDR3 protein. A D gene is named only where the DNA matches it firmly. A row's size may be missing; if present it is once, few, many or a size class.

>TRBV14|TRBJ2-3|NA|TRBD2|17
TGTGCCAGCAGCCAAGTTAGGGTAGCGGGAGGAACAGATACGCAGTATTTT
CASSQVRVAGGTDTQYF
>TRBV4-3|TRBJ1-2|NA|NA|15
TGCGCCAGCAGCCAAGATCTCGGCGTAGCCAATGGCTACACCTTC
CASSQDLGVANGYTF
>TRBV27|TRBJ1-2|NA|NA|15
TGTGCCAGCAGTTTGAAGTTGGGGGGTCTTTATGGCTACACCTTC
CASSLKLGGLYGYTF
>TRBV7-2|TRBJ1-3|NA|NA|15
TGTGCCAGCAGCTTAGCGAGCACCTCTGGAAACACCATATATTTT
CASSLASTSGNTIYF
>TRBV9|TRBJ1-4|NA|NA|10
TGTGTAGGGGTGCGTGAAAAACTGTTTTTT
CVGVREKLFF
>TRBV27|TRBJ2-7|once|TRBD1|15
TGTGCCAGCAGTTTAGGGACAGGGGTAGGCTACGAGCAGTACTTC
CASSLGTGVGYEQYF
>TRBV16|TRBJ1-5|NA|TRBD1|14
TGTGCCAGCAGCCAGACAGGGAGCAATCAGCCCCAGCATTTT
CASSQTGSNQPQHF
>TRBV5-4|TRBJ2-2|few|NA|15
TGCGCCAGCAGCCAATATGAGGGAAGCACCGGGGAGCTGTTTTTT
CASSQYEGSTGELFF
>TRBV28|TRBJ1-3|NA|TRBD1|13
TGTGCCAGCAGTACAGGGGCTGGAAACACCATATATTTT
CASSTGAGNTIYF
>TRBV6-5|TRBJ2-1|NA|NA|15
TGTGCCAGCAGTTACTGGGGGGAGTCAGAAAGGGAGCAGTTCTTC
CASSYWGESEREQFF
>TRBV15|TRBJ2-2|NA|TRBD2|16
TGTGCCACCAGCAGAACTAGCGGGTGGAACACCGGGGAGCTGTTTTTT
CATSRTSGWNTGELFF
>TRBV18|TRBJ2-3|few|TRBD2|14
TGTGCCAGCCGTAAGCGGGAGTCCCCAGATACGCAGTATTTT
CASRKRESPDTQYF
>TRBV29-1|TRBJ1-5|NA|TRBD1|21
TGCAGCGTTGAAGATAGAACGGGACAGGGTGAGGTAAGTTATAGCAATCAGCCCCAGCATTTT
CSVEDRTGQGEVSYSNQPQHF
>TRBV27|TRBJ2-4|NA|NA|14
TGTGCCAGCAGTTCGGCAGGAGCCAAAAACATTCAGTACTTC
CASSSAGAKNIQYF
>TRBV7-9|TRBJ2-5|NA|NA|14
TGTGCCAGCAGCCCTCCGGGATCCCAAGAGACCCAGTACTTC
CASSPPGSQETQYF
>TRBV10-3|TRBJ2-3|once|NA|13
TGTGCCATCAGTTTTACTAGCACAGATACGCAGTATTTT
CAISFTSTDTQYF
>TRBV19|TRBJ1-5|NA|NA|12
TGTGCCAGTAGTGACCCGGGTCAGCCCCAGCATTTT
CASSDPGQPQHF
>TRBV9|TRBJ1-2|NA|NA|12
TGTGCCAGCGCAGGACAGAACTATGGCTACACCTTC
CASAGQNYGYTF
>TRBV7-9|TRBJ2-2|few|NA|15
TGTGCCAGCAGCTTCCCTATGAGGAACACCGGGGAGCTGTTTTTT
CASSFPMRNTGELFF
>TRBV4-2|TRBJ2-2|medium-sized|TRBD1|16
TGTGCCAGCAGCCCCAGGACAGGGGATGGAAGCGGGGAGCTGTTTTTT
CASSPRTGDGSGELFF
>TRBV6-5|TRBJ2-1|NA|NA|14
TGTGCCAGCAGTTCCGCCCCTACGGGCAATGAGCAGTTCTTC
CASSSAPTGNEQFF
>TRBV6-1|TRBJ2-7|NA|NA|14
TGTGCCAGCAGTGATTGGGACAACTCCTACGAGCAGTACTTC
CASSDWDNSYEQYF
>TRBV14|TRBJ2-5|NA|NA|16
TGTGCCAGCAGCCAAGACATAACAGGGTTAGTCGAGACCCAGTACTTC
CASSQDITGLVETQYF